This TCR beta chain appears in the sequencing data of a study of response to subunit inactivated influenza vaccine (dated by TCRdb to the late 2010s). At the level of the whole study: Deep quantitative profiling of the T cell receptor repertoire was used in the study to follow responses to a trivalent subunit inactivated influenza vaccine.

The method behind the library was RT-PCR. The run used an Illumina HiSeq 2500. Clones were called with MiXCR by TCRdb after fastp trimmed the public reads at Q25, and only in-frame beta chains were retained. Entries that share a CDR3 protein sequence are merged under the most common genes and DNA. The sample table holds about 190,000 distinct CDR3 sequences, of which 13% to 15% were seen once. 26% of the sample is taken by the ten largest. This clonotype was seen only a few times. It lacks a known antigen. No base qualities exist here, and no much larger clone lies one base off it. Findings and caveats that apply to the study as a whole: The authors suggested that each seasonal influenza vaccination may recruit only a limited number of new T cells.

From its cysteine to its phenylalanine, the CDR3 spans 17 amino acids. Only the CDR3 DNA stays, 51 bases, in frame from base 1. Reading the germline V gene (reference sequence) gives CDR1 DFQATT and CDR2 SNEGSKA. Relative to germline, V is missing 6 bases and J is missing 0 bases, with 8 bases of the junction outside any gene match. The sequence links TRBV20-1 to TRBJ2-3, with TRBD2 matching 14 junction bases. The clonotype was recovered from a man aged 50 to 60 who received an inactivated influenza vaccine. Donor details come from another sample of the same person, matched by shared clones. Sample: CD8+ T cells sorted from PBMCs, taken more than 4 days after vaccination. The CDR3: CSAIRLAGGTSTDTQYF. The nucleotide sequence reads as follows: TGCAGTGCCATCCGACTAGCGGGAGGGACTAGCACAGATACGCAGTATTTT.